This passage covers 2 T cell receptor beta chains from one sample sequenced in a study of blood T cell repertoires in COVID-19. Sequencing was performed with immunoSEQ multiplex PCR; in TCRdb, only in-frame clones are kept and a portion is missing. The data show some 100,000 clones, with 87% seen just once and 6.5% to 8.5% held by the top ten. The source material was peripheral blood. These receptors were obtained from a human donor in a cohort sampled during active COVID-19.

The CDR3 coding sequence is TGTGCCAGCAGCCCGGGACAGGGGTCTTCCTACGAGCAGTACTTC. Protein: CASSPGQGSSYEQYF. The chain employs TRBV3-1 (or the pseudogene TRBV3-2) and TRBJ2-7; 10 bases align to TRBD1. CDR3 length: 15 amino acids. From germline, CDR1 is LGHDT and CDR2 YNNKEL (reference sequence). V gave up 4 bases and J gave up 1 base; unmatched junction bases: 4.

This clone has just one count. V is TRBV6-5 and J is TRBJ2-2; tentative D call: TRBD2 (6 bases). The V end was cut by 4 bases, the J end by 6 bases, with 18 bases between. The CDR3 covers 16 residues. Germline CDR1 MNHEY, CDR2 SVGAGI. The CDR3 loop reads CASSSIRDSYAGELFF. For the CDR3, the DNA is TGTGCCAGCAGTTCCATCCGGGACTCCTACGCCGGGGAGCTGTTTTTT.